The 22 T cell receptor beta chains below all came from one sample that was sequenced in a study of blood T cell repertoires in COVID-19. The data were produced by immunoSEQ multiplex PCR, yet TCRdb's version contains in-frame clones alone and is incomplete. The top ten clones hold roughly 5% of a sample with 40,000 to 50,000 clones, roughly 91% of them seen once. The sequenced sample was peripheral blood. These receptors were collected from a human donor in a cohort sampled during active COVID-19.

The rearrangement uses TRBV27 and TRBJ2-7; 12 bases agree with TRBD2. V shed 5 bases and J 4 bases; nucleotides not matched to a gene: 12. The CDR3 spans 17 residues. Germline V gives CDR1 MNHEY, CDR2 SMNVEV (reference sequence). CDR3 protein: CASSPRRLAGATYEQYF. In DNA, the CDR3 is TGTGCCAGCAGTCCCAGAAGACTAGCGGGAGCCACGTACGAGCAGTACTTC.

CDR3 sequence (DNA): TGTGCCATCAGCGGGAGGGGGGACTCGCCAGATACGCAGTATTTT. It codes for CAISGRGDSPDTQYF. The chain recombines TRBV10-3 with TRBJ2-3; the match to TRBD2 covers 8 bases. Trimming cost V 6 bases and J 4 bases; bases outside gene matches: 9. This CDR3 is built from 15 residues. CDR1 is ENHRY and CDR2 is SYGVKD in the germline V gene.

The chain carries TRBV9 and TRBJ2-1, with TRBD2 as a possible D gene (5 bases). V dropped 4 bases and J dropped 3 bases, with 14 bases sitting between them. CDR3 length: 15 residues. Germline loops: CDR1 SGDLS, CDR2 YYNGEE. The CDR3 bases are TGTGCCAGCAGCCCTGGGAGACTAAGCTACAATGAGCAGTTCTTC. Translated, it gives CASSPGRLSYNEQFF. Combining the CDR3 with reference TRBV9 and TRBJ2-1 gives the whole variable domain DSGVTQTPKHLITATGQRVTLRCSPRSGDLSVYWYQQSLDQGLQFLIQYYNGEERAKGNILERFSAQQFPDLHSELNLSSLELGDSALYFCASSPGRLSYNEQFFGPGTRLTVL.

CDR3 loop: CASSTGGRAGFDEQYF. The CDR3 nucleotides read TGTGCCAGCAGTACCGGCGGGAGGGCCGGTTTCGACGAGCAGTACTTC. The V gene is TRBV25-1, the J gene TRBJ2-7, with TRBD2 matching 9 bases. The V gene's germline CDR1 is MGHDK and CDR2 SYGVNS. This CDR3 is 16 amino acids long. With 5 bases clipped from V and 5 bases from J, the junction kept 13 bases outside the gene matches.

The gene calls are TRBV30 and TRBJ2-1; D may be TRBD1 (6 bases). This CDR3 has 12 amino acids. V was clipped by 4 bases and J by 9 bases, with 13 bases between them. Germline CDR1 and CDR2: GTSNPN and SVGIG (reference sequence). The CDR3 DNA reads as TGTGCCTGGAACAGGGACAATAGTGAGCAGTTCTTC. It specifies CAWNRDNSEQFF.

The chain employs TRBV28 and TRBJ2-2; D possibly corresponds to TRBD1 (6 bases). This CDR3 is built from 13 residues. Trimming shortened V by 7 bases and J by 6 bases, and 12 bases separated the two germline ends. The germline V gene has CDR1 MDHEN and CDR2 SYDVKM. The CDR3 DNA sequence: TGTGCCAGCACCATACAGGGTTCCGGGGAGCTGTTTTTT. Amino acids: CASTIQGSGELFF.

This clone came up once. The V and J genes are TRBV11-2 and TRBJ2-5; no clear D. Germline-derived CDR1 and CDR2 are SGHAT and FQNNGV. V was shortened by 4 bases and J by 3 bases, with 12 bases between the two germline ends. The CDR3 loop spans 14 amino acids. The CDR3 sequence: CASSSGPWEETQYF. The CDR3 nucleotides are TGTGCCAGCAGCTCGGGTCCTTGGGAAGAGACCCAGTACTTC.

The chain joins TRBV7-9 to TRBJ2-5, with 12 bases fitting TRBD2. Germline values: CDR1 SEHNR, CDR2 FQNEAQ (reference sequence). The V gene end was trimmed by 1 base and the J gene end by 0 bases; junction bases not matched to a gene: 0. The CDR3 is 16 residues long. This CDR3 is CASSLGTSGNQETQYF. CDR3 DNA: TGTGCCAGCAGCTTAGGGACTAGCGGGAACCAAGAGACCCAGTACTTC.

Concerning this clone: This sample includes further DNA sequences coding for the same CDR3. CDR3 protein: CASRSSGSSYNEQFF. The DNA for the CDR3 is TGTGCCAGTAGGAGCAGCGGGAGCTCCTACAATGAGCAGTTCTTC. The chain couples TRBV19 to TRBJ2-1; 8 bases match TRBD2. The ends lost 6 bases at V and 0 bases at J; junction bases unmatched: 4. The CDR3 has 15 amino acids. CDR1 and CDR2 from the germline V gene are LNHDA and SQIVND (reference sequence).

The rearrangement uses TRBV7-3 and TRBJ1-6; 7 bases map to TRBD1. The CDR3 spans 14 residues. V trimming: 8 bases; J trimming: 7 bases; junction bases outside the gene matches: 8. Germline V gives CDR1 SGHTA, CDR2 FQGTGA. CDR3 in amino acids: CASAPGTANSPLHF. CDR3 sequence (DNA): TGTGCCAGCGCGCCAGGGACAGCAAATTCACCCCTCCACTTT.

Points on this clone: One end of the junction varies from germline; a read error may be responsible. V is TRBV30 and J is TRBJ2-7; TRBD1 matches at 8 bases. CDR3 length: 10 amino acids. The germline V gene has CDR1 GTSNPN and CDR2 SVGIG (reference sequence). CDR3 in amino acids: CAWSRQGLHF. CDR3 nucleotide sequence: TGTGCCTGGAGCAGACAGGGGCTGCACTTC.

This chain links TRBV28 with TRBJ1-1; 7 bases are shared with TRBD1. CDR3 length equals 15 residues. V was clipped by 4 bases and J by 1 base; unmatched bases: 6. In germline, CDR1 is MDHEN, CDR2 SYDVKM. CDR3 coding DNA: TGTGCCAGCAGTTATAGGACAGGCTGGAACACTGAAGCTTTCTTT. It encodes CASSYRTGWNTEAFF.

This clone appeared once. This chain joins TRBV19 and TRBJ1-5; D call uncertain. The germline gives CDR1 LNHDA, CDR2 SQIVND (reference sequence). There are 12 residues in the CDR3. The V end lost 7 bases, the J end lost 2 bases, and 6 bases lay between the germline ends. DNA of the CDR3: TGTGCCAGTAAATCGGGCAATCAGCCCCAGCATTTT. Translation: CASKSGNQPQHF.

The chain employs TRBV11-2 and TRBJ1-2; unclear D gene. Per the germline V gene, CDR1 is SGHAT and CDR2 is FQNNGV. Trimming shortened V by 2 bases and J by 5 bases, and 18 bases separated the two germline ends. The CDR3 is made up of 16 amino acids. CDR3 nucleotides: TGTGCCAGCAGCTTAACCCCGAGACACCTCGCTTATGGCTACACCTTC. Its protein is CASSLTPRHLAYGYTF.

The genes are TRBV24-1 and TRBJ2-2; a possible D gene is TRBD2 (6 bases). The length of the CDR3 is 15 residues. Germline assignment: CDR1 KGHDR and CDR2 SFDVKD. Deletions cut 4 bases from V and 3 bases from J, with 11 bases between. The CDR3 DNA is TGTGCCACCAGTGACCGCGGGATTTACACCGGGGAGCTGTTTTTT. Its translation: CATSDRGIYTGELFF.

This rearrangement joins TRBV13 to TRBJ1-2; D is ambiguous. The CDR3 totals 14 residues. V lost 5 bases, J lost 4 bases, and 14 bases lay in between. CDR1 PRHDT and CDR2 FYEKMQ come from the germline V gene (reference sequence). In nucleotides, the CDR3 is TGTGCCAGCAGCCCGGTAAGGAGACCCTATGGCTACACCTTC. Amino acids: CASSPVRRPYGYTF.

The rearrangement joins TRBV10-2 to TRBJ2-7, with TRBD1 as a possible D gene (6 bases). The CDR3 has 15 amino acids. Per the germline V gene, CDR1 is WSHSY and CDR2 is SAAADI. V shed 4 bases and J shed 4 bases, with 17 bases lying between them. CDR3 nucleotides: TGCGCCAGCAGTGTTCGTCGGGACATCCCTTACGAGCAGTACTTC. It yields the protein CASSVRRDIPYEQYF.

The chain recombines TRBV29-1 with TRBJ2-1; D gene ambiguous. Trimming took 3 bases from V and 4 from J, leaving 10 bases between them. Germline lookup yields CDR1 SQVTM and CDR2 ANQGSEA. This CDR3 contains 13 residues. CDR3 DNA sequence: TGCAGCGTTGATAAAAACGGTTACAATGAGCAGTTCTTC. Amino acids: CSVDKNGYNEQFF.

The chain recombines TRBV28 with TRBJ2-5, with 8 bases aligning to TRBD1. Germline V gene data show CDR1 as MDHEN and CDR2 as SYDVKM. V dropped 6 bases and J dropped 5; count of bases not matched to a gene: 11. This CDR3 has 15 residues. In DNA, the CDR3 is TGTGCCAGCAGATCGTTCCAGGGGGCAGGTGAGACCCAGTACTTC. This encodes CASRSFQGAGETQYF.

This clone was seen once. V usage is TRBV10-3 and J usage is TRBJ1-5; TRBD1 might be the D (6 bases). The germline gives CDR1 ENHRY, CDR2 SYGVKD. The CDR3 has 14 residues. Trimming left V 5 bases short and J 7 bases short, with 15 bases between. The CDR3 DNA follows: TGTGCCATCAGTTCACAGGGTAGGGGACAGCCCCAGCATTTT. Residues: CAISSQGRGQPQHF.

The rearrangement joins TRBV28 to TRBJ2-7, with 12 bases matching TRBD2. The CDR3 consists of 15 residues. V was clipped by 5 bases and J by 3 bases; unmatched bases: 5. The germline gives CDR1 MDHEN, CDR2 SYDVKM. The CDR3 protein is CASSNLAGGGYEQYF. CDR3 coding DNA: TGTGCCAGCAGTAACCTAGCGGGAGGGGGCTACGAGCAGTACTTC. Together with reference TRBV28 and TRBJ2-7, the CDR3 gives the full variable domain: DVKVTQSSRYLVKRTGEKVFLECVQDMDHENMFWYRQDPGLGLRLIYFSYDVKMKEKGDIPEGYSVSREKKERFSLILESASTNQTSMYLCASSNLAGGGYEQYFGPGTRLTVT.

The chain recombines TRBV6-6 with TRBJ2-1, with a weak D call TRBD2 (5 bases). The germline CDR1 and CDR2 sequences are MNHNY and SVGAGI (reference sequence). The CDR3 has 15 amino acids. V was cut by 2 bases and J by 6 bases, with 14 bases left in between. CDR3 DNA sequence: TGTGCCAGCAGTTACATGGGAGATCCCGGCAATGAGCAGTTCTTC. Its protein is CASSYMGDPGNEQFF.